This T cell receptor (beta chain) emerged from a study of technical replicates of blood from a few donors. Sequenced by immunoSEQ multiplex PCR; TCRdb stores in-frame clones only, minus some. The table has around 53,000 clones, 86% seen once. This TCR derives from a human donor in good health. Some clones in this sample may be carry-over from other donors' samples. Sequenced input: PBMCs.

The CDR3 sequence is CASSLGLVGRETQYF. For the CDR3, the DNA is TGTGCCAGCAGCTTGGGACTAGTGGGTCGGGAGACCCAGTACTTC. The rearrangement joins TRBV5-6 to TRBJ2-5, with D tentatively TRBD2 (6 bases). Germline values: CDR1 SGHDT, CDR2 YYEEEE. There are 15 residues in the CDR3. V was trimmed by 0 bases and J by 5 bases, leaving 14 bases between them.